Following are 26 T cell receptor beta chains from one sample sequenced in a study of blood T cell repertoires in COVID-19. TCRdb keeps only in-frame clones here, not all; method: immunoSEQ multiplex PCR. This table holds 540,000 or so clones, about 89% found once. The source material was peripheral blood. These receptor sequences come from a woman aged 45-65 years with COVID-19, enrolled during active disease.

This rearrangement joins TRBV19 to TRBJ1-5, with unresolved D. This CDR3 is 16 amino acids long. The germline V and J ends were trimmed by 6 bases and 1 base, with 16 bases remaining between them. Germline assignment: CDR1 LNHDA and CDR2 SQIVND (reference sequence). CDR3 DNA: TGTGCCAGTAGACCCCACCCGAGTGTGAGCAATCAGCCCCAGCATTTT. Translation: CASRPHPSVSNQPQHF. Supplemented by reference TRBV19 and TRBJ1-5, the full variable domain reads DGGITQSPKYLFRKEGQNVTLSCEQNLNHDAMYWYRQDPGQGLRLIYYSQIVNDFQKGDIAEGYSVSREKKESFPLTVTSAQKNPTAFYLCASRPHPSVSNQPQHFGDGTRLSIL.

The chain couples TRBV29-1 to TRBJ1-1; possibly TRBD1 for D (5 bases). The CDR3 runs 12 residues. Deletions cut 3 bases from V and 1 base from J, with 6 bases between. Germline V gene lookup returns CDR1 SQVTM and CDR2 ANQGSEA. The CDR3 region is CSVDGGNTEAFF. In DNA, the CDR3 is TGCAGCGTTGACGGGGGGAACACTGAAGCTTTCTTT.

The chain uses TRBV4-2 and TRBJ1-1; perhaps TRBD1 as D (5 bases). The CDR3 has 14 residues. Germline lookup yields CDR1 LGHNA and CDR2 YNFKEQ. Trimming removed 4 bases at V and 2 bases at J, with 11 bases between. CDR3 in DNA: TGTGCCAGCAGCCCCCGGCGGACAAACACTGAAGCTTTCTTT. It translates to CASSPRRTNTEAFF.

This chain joins TRBV6-6 and TRBJ1-2, with a weak D call TRBD1 (5 bases). The V end was cut by 6 bases, the J end by 8 bases, with 16 bases between. Germline values: CDR1 MNHNY, CDR2 SVGAGI (reference sequence). This CDR3 contains 13 residues. In DNA, the CDR3 is TGTGCCAGCAGCCTCGACAGATCTGAAGGCTACACCTTC. This sequence encodes CASSLDRSEGYTF.

V gene TRBV6-1 combines with J gene TRBJ1-3; 9 bases fit TRBD1. J lost 0 bases, V lost 3 bases, and 6 bases had no gene match. Germline CDR1 reads MNHNS; CDR2 reads SASEGT. The CDR3 runs 17 residues. CDR3 in DNA: TGTGCCAGCAGTGAGAGCCGGGACAGGGTCTCTGGAAACACCATATATTTT. It specifies CASSESRDRVSGNTIYF.

The rearrangement joins TRBV5-1 to TRBJ2-1; possibly TRBD1 for D (6 bases). The CDR3 contains 15 residues. Germline CDR1 SGHRS, CDR2 YFSETQ. Trimming left V 0 bases short and J 8 bases short, with 15 bases between. This chain's CDR3 is CASSLGWGRIDEQFF. In nucleotides, the CDR3 is TGCGCCAGCAGCTTGGGATGGGGGCGCATCGATGAGCAGTTCTTC.

V is TRBV19 and J is TRBJ1-6; D not certain. The CDR3 has 17 residues. Germline V lookup: CDR1 LNHDA, CDR2 SQIVND (reference sequence). Trimming stripped 3 bases from V and 0 bases from J, with 12 bases between. CDR3 protein: CASSMRPGSSYNSPLHF. As DNA, the CDR3 is TGTGCCAGTAGTATGCGCCCGGGGAGCTCCTATAATTCACCCCTCCACTTT. Filled out from reference TRBV19 and TRBJ1-6, the complete variable domain reads DGGITQSPKYLFRKEGQNVTLSCEQNLNHDAMYWYRQDPGQGLRLIYYSQIVNDFQKGDIAEGYSVSREKKESFPLTVTSAQKNPTAFYLCASSMRPGSSYNSPLHFGNGTRLTVT.

Only one count was recorded for this clone. This rearrangement joins TRBV5-1 to TRBJ2-5; D is perhaps TRBD1 (5 bases). Germline V gives CDR1 SGHRS, CDR2 YFSETQ. The V gene lost 0 bases and the J gene lost 5 bases, with 11 bases spanning the gap. This CDR3 is built from 14 residues. The CDR3 nucleotides are TGCGCCAGCAGCTTGGATTGGGGCATGGAGACCCAGTACTTC. This codes for CASSLDWGMETQYF.

The chain employs TRBV18 and TRBJ1-2, with TRBD1 matching 11 bases. After removal of 6 bases from V and 7 bases from J, the junction contained 16 bases not matched to a gene. The CDR3 has 17 amino acids. Germline V CDR1 and CDR2: KGHSH, LQKENI. The CDR3 bases are TGTGCCAGCTCTCAAAATGGACAGGGGGCAAGGAAAGGTGGCTACACCTTC. Its translation: CASSQNGQGARKGGYTF.

The chain recombines TRBV30 with TRBJ2-1; D call uncertain. V lost 2 bases, J lost 12 bases, and 11 bases lay in between. The CDR3 has 11 residues. The V gene's germline CDR1 is GTSNPN and CDR2 SVGIG (reference sequence). Written as DNA, the CDR3 is TGTGCCTGGAGTCCGGGTACGGGGCAGTTCTTC. This sequence encodes CAWSPGTGQFF.

The V and J genes are TRBV4-2 and TRBJ2-5; a weak D match, TRBD2 (5 bases). Germline V gene data show CDR1 as LGHNA and CDR2 as YNFKEQ. The CDR3 runs to 16 residues. The V end was cut by 1 base, the J end by 4 bases, with 16 bases between. The CDR3 DNA sequence: TGTGCCAGCAGCCAAGTCTTCGGCGGGCCCATAGAGACCCAGTACTTC. Its protein is CASSQVFGGPIETQYF.

The chain joins TRBV19 to TRBJ1-2; D is unresolved. This CDR3 has 13 amino acids. CDR1 is LNHDA and CDR2 is SQIVND in the germline V gene (reference sequence). V lost 5 bases and J 4 bases, leaving 11 bases between the germline ends. For the CDR3, the DNA is TGTGCCAGTAGTTCATGGGAGACCTATGGCTACACCTTC. This sequence encodes CASSSWETYGYTF.

V usage is TRBV19 and J usage is TRBJ1-2; D is unclear. V lost 3 bases to trimming and J lost 0 bases, with 14 bases between them. The germline CDR1 and CDR2 sequences are LNHDA and SQIVND (reference sequence). This CDR3 has 16 amino acids. CDR3 amino acids: CASSISNWRANYGYTF. CDR3 nucleotide sequence: TGTGCCAGTAGTATCTCTAACTGGAGAGCTAACTATGGCTACACCTTC.

The rearrangement links TRBV3-1 (or the pseudogene TRBV3-2) to TRBJ1-2; TRBD1 matches at 11 bases. With 4 bases clipped from V and 4 bases from J, the junction kept 8 bases outside the gene matches. The CDR3 has 16 residues. Germline lookup yields CDR1 LGHDT and CDR2 YNNKEL (reference sequence). This CDR3 reads CASSPTFGTGGYGYTF. Written as DNA, the CDR3 is TGTGCCAGCAGCCCAACTTTCGGGACAGGGGGCTATGGCTACACCTTC.

The chain links TRBV18 to TRBJ1-5; TRBD1 agrees at 7 bases. The CDR3 length is 14 residues. Germline V lookup: CDR1 KGHSH, CDR2 LQKENI. Trimming at V came to 4 bases and at J to 3 bases, leaving 3 bases not matched to a gene. The CDR3: CASSRTGDNQPQHF. The DNA of the CDR3 is TGTGCCAGCTCACGTACAGGGGACAATCAGCCCCAGCATTTT.

The rearrangement links TRBV4-2 to TRBJ1-3; D gene unclear. CDR1 and CDR2 from the germline V gene are LGHNA and YNFKEQ. Trimming removed 3 bases from V and 4 bases from J, with 4 bases in between. CDR3 length equals 12 residues. The DNA for the CDR3 is TGTGCCAGCAGCCAGGAGGGAAACACCATATATTTT. It encodes CASSQEGNTIYF.

The chain joins TRBV7-9 to TRBJ1-2; TRBD1 might be the D (5 bases). The CDR3 is made up of 12 amino acids. V was pared by 0 bases and J by 8 bases, with 7 bases between. CDR1 is SEHNR and CDR2 is FQNEAQ in the germline V gene (reference sequence). The CDR3 protein is CASSLARGGYTF. CDR3 sequence (DNA): TGTGCCAGCAGCTTAGCCCGGGGGGGCTACACCTTC.

Concerning this clone: Other DNA sequences of this sample code for an identical CDR3. The V call is TRBV11-2, the J call TRBJ2-2; the match to TRBD2 covers 8 bases. Germline CDR1 SGHAT, CDR2 FQNNGV. CDR3 size: 13 residues. The V and J ends lost 5 bases and 5 bases, in that order; junction bases with no gene match: 1. The CDR3 region has the DNA TGTGCCAGCAGCAGCGGGGGTACCGGGGAGCTGTTTTTT. Its protein product is CASSSGGTGELFF.

This clone has only a few counts. The J gene is TRBJ1-4, the V gene TRBV30; D possibly corresponds to TRBD1 (5 bases). The CDR3 totals 14 residues. Germline V gene data show CDR1 as GTSNPN and CDR2 as SVGIG (reference sequence). The ends were cut back, 5 bases at V and 5 bases at J, with 15 bases in the middle. The CDR3 region has the DNA TGTGCCTGGGCCCAAGGAACAGGCAATGAAAAACTGTTTTTT. Amino acid sequence: CAWAQGTGNEKLFF.

The chain couples TRBV30 to TRBJ1-6; D is unresolved. The CDR3 is 12 amino acids. The V end lost 3 bases, the J end lost 13 bases, and 13 bases lay between the germline ends. Germline CDR1 and CDR2: GTSNPN and SVGIG (reference sequence). This chain's CDR3 is CAWREEFNPLHF. The CDR3 DNA reads TGTGCCTGGAGAGAGGAATTCAACCCCCTCCACTTT.

For the CDR3, the DNA is TGTGCCAGCACACTTGGGAGGGTTTTGGGCACTGAAGCTTTCTTT. It yields the protein CASTLGRVLGTEAFF. This sequence joins TRBV6-6 and TRBJ1-1; D is ambiguous. Germline-derived CDR1 and CDR2 are MNHNY and SVGAGI (reference sequence). CDR3 length: 15 amino acids. The V gene lost 7 bases and the J gene lost 4 bases, with 19 bases spanning the gap.

J is TRBJ1-2 and V is TRBV5-6; D not resolved. Trimming took 2 bases from V and 1 from J, leaving 6 bases between them. Germline V gives CDR1 SGHDT, CDR2 YYEEEE. This CDR3 contains 13 residues. In DNA, the CDR3 is TGTGCCAGCAGCTTCACAAATAACTATGGCTACACCTTC. It yields the protein CASSFTNNYGYTF. The whole variable domain, remainder taken from reference TRBV5-6 and TRBJ1-2, is DAGVTQSPTHLIKTRGQQVTLRCSPKSGHDTVSWYQQALGQGPQFIFQYYEEEERQRGNFPDRFSGHQFPNYSSELNVNALLLGDSALYLCASSFTNNYGYTFGSGTRLTVV.

V is TRBV5-6 and J is TRBJ1-2; no reliable D call. V lost 0 bases and J lost 3, with 6 bases in between. CDR1 and CDR2 (germline): SGHDT, YYEEEE. CDR3 length: 13 amino acids. CDR3 nucleotides: TGTGCCAGCAGCTTGGGGTCAGACTATGGCTACACCTTC. Encoded protein: CASSLGSDYGYTF. Full variable domain (outside the CDR3, taken from reference TRBV5-6 and TRBJ1-2): DAGVTQSPTHLIKTRGQQVTLRCSPKSGHDTVSWYQQALGQGPQFIFQYYEEEERQRGNFPDRFSGHQFPNYSSELNVNALLLGDSALYLCASSLGSDYGYTFGSGTRLTVV.

This clone was counted once. The sample holds other DNA sequences that translate to the same CDR3. This chain joins TRBV6-5 and TRBJ1-2, with 8 bases that match TRBD1. The CDR3 is 15 amino acids. With 0 bases clipped from V and 3 bases from J, the junction kept 3 bases outside the gene matches. The V gene's germline CDR1 is MNHEY and CDR2 SVGAGI. DNA for the CDR3: TGTGCCAGCAGTTACTCGCAGGGGGCGGACTATGGCTACACCTTC. Translation gives CASSYSQGADYGYTF.

This clone came up once. The chain couples TRBV7-3 to TRBJ2-1; perhaps TRBD1 as D (5 bases). Trimming pared 5 bases from V and 6 bases from J, leaving 11 bases between. In germline, CDR1 is SGHTA, CDR2 FQGTGA. CDR3 length equals 13 residues. CDR3 region: CASSIGHSNEQFF. The CDR3 DNA reads TGTGCCAGCAGCATTGGACACTCCAATGAGCAGTTCTTC.

This chain connects TRBV4-1 to TRBJ2-7; a possible D gene is TRBD1 (5 bases). CDR3 length: 15 residues. CDR1 is MGHRA, CDR2 YSYEKL, per germline. Trimming stripped 5 bases from V and 4 bases from J, with 18 bases between. The CDR3 reads CASSFQGWGPYEQYF. The CDR3, as DNA: TGCGCCAGCAGCTTCCAGGGTTGGGGCCCGTACGAGCAGTACTTC.